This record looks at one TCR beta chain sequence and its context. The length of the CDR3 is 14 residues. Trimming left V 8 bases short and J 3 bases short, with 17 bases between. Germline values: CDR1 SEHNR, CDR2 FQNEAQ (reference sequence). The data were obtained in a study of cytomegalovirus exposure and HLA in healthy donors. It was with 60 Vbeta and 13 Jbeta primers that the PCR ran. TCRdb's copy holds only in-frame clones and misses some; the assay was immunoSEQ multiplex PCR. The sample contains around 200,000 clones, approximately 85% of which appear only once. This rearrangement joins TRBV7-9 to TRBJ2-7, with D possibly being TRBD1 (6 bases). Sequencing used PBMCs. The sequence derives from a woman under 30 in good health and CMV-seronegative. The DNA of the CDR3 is TGTGCCAGCGGAACAGGGATTTTGGGCTACGAGCAGTACTTC. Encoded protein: CASGTGILGYEQYF.